This T cell receptor beta chain derives from a study of spatial heterogeneity in lung cancer. Turning to the study itself: Where available, sequencing covered follow-up PBMC samples, taken at a median of approximately 2 years after resection. Alpha-chain detections were consistently fewer than beta-chain detections among the sequences. General study points: Ubiquitous expanded tumor TCRs showed up in blood more at resection than follow-up.

One entry per CDR3 protein, called by TCRdb with MiXCR from the 5' RACE reads. The sample contains about 16,000 distinct CDR3 sequences, approximately 6% of which appear only once. The table lists this clonotype with many counts. Antigen specificity is unknown. Time point meaning: blood at routine non-recurrence follow-up after resection. Without sorting, whole RNA was sequenced from tumor, nontumor lung or frozen PBMC. This CDR3 region has 13 residues. Germline lookup yields CDR1 MNHEY and CDR2 SVGEGT. Trimming pared 5 bases from V and 6 bases from J, leaving 13 bases between. The sequence derives from a male donor with early-stage non-small cell lung cancer. The V call is TRBV6-2 or TRBV6-3, the J call TRBJ1-2; D possibly corresponds to TRBD1 (6 bases). The material sequenced was PBMCs, taken at follow-up. The CDR3 region has the DNA TGTGCCAGCAGTCCATACCGACAGGATGGCTACACCTTC. This translates into CASSPYRQDGYTF.